This T cell receptor beta chain originates from a study of prognosis after radiotherapy for stage I lung cancer. V was cut by 5 bases and J by 6 bases, with 10 bases left in between. Per the germline V gene, CDR1 is SGHKS and CDR2 is YYEKEE (reference sequence). The CDR3 runs to 12 residues. This clonotype occurred many times. CDR3 of TCR beta was amplified from genomic DNA via a two-round multiplex PCR. With primers specific to each TRBV and TRBJ gene, the first-round PCR was performed. From the multiplex PCR reads, TCRdb called clonotypes with MiXCR, one entry per CDR3 protein. The sample includes around 16,000 distinct CDR3 sequences, about a sixth of them seen just once.

The receptor was isolated from a donor over 45 with non-small cell lung cancer. This sample comprised PBMCs, obtained before or after stereotactic body radiation therapy (not recorded which). The chain uses TRBV5-5 and TRBJ2-3; D assignment may be TRBD1 or TRBD2 (5 bases each). CDR3 sequence: CASRRGVDTQYF. CDR3 sequence (DNA): TGTGCCAGCAGGAGGGGAGTGGATACGCAGTATTTT.